This entry lists 32 T cell receptor beta chains sequenced from one sample in a study of shared clonotypes between healthy human individuals (dated by TCRdb to about 2020). Library generation was performed with the immunoSEQ multiplex PCR assay. TCRdb re-hosts the immuneACCESS table, in-frame sequences only. Its copies lack some clones; in the studies checked, an unresolved V gene accounts for under half of them, and the cause for the rest is not known. The sample table contains 450,000 to 500,000 clones; only one count was recorded for over 70% of them. Of the sample, roughly 12% is held by the ten largest clones. Sequenced sample: PBMCs. These receptors all come from a woman aged 40 to 50 in good health. Some clones in this sample may be carry-over from other donors' samples.

This clone was seen once. The chain couples TRBV12-2 to TRBJ2-7; the table assigns TRBD2, which was not confirmed against the DNA. TRBV12-2 is a pseudogene segment. This CDR3 is built from 15 residues. The CDR3 DNA reads TGTGCAAGTCGCTACTCCCCCGGGACTAGCAACGAGCAGTACTTC. Amino acid sequence: CASRYSPGTSNEQYF.

This clone was counted once. This rearrangement joins TRBV6-5 to TRBJ2-1, with D perhaps assigned TRBD1 or TRBD2 (5 bases each). Deletions cut 6 bases from V and 4 bases from J, with 10 bases between. From germline, CDR1 is MNHEY and CDR2 SVGAGI. This CDR3 has 13 amino acids. This CDR3 reads CASSPGRYNEQFF. The DNA of the CDR3 is TGTGCCAGCAGCCCAGGGAGATACAATGAGCAGTTCTTC.

In the case of this clone: This may arise from a read error, as a much more abundant clone is one base away. The chain uses TRBV10-2 and TRBJ2-1; TRBD2 agrees at 10 bases. This CDR3 is 16 amino acids long. Per germline, CDR1 WSHSY and CDR2 SAAADI. With 5 bases clipped from V and 3 bases from J, the junction kept 7 bases outside the gene matches. The CDR3: CASSSSGSGGYNEQFF. The DNA of the CDR3 is TGCGCCAGCAGTTCTAGCGGGAGTGGGGGCTACAATGAGCAGTTCTTC.

V is TRBV29-1 and J is TRBJ2-3; TRBD1 agrees at 11 bases. V was pared by 4 bases and J by 4 bases, with 4 bases of the junction left unmatched. This CDR3 spans 14 amino acids. The germline gives CDR1 SQVTM, CDR2 ANQGSEA. CDR3 sequence (DNA): TGCAGCGTTGGAAAGGGACAGGGGGCAGATACGCAGTATTTT. Translated: CSVGKGQGADTQYF.

This clone has a handful of counts. A far larger clone is off by one base, so a read error is likely. The chain joins TRBV30 to TRBJ2-2; D is uncertain. CDR3 length: 11 amino acids. V dropped 0 bases and J dropped 9 bases, with 5 bases sitting between them. The germline gives CDR1 GTSNPN, CDR2 SVGIG (reference sequence). The CDR3 region is CAWSVGRELFF. The CDR3 region has the DNA TGTGCCTGGAGTGTAGGCAGGGAGCTGTTTTTT.

A few counts support this clone. This chain links TRBV15 with TRBJ2-7; D possibly matches TRBD1 or TRBD2 (7 bases each). This CDR3 comprises 16 residues. Trimming left V 4 bases short and J 2 bases short, with 18 bases between. The V gene's germline CDR1 is LNHNV and CDR2 YYDKDF (reference sequence). The CDR3 DNA sequence: TGTGCCACCAGCAAGGGGGGGGACAGTGGGACCTACGAGCAGTACTTC. Its protein product is CATSKGGDSGTYEQYF.

The chain recombines TRBV28 with TRBJ2-7; 7 bases match TRBD1. Trimming took 5 bases from V and 6 from J; bases not matched to a gene: 7. This CDR3 spans 13 amino acids. CDR1 MDHEN and CDR2 SYDVKM come from the germline V gene. The CDR3 spells CASSPRTGAEQYF. The CDR3 region has the DNA TGTGCCAGCAGTCCTCGGACAGGCGCCGAGCAGTACTTC.

This clone has just one count. V is TRBV7-3 and J is TRBJ2-3; 10 bases line up with TRBD2. With 1 base clipped from V and 0 bases from J, the junction kept 7 bases outside the gene matches. The germline gives CDR1 SGHTA, CDR2 FQGTGA. The CDR3 sequence is 18 residues long. CDR3 region: CASSLIGLADSSTDTQYF. For the CDR3, the DNA is TGTGCCAGCAGCTTAATTGGACTAGCGGATTCTAGCACAGATACGCAGTATTTT.

V is TRBV29-1 and J is TRBJ1-2; TRBD1 matches 10 bases. Germline V gene sequence: CDR1 SQVTM, CDR2 ANQGSEA. The CDR3 consists of 15 residues. V gave up 3 bases and J gave up 4 bases; unmatched junction bases: 8. The CDR3 is CSVDWDRGYSYGYTF. The CDR3 DNA reads as TGCAGCGTTGATTGGGACAGGGGCTATTCCTATGGCTACACCTTC.

With respect to this clone: This sample includes further DNA sequences coding for the same CDR3. The gene calls are TRBV7-9 and TRBJ2-1; no firm D call. CDR1 SEHNR and CDR2 FQNEAQ come from the germline V gene (reference sequence). This CDR3 is 15 amino acids long. The germline V and J ends were trimmed by 1 base and 4 bases, with 11 bases remaining between them. CDR3: CASSLGGGQYNEQFF. The CDR3, as DNA: TGTGCCAGCAGCTTAGGAGGCGGTCAATACAATGAGCAGTTCTTC.

A word on this clone: A single base separates this from a much larger clone, so it may be a read error. This chain links TRBV5-5 with TRBJ2-7; D is undetermined. This CDR3 is 17 amino acids long. From germline, CDR1 is SGHKS and CDR2 YYEKEE (reference sequence). CDR3 bases: TGTGCCAGCAGCTTAGGGCCGCCCGCGACACGCACCTACGGGCAGTACTTC. This codes for CASSLGPPATRTYGQYF.

Of note for this clone: A far larger clone is only one base removed, so a read error is likely. Other DNA sequences in this specimen translate into the identical CDR3. The V call is TRBV9, the J call TRBJ1-1; TRBD1 agrees at 9 bases. The germline V gene has CDR1 SGDLS and CDR2 YYNGEE. CDR3 length equals 15 residues. The DNA of the CDR3 is TGTGCTAGCAGCGTAGGGGGACAGGGCCATTCTGAAGCTTTCTTT. This sequence encodes CASSVGGQGHSEAFF.

The chain links TRBV7-3 to TRBJ2-6; possible D gene TRBD2, 5 bases. Trimming removed 5 bases at V and 4 bases at J, with 12 bases between. The CDR3 sequence is 15 residues long. Germline lookup yields CDR1 SGHTA and CDR2 FQGTGA. CDR3 sequence: CASSPKGEGANVLTF. In nucleotides, the CDR3 is TGTGCCAGCAGCCCAAAGGGAGAGGGGGCCAACGTCCTGACTTTC.

This sequence joins TRBV5-8 and TRBJ2-7; D remains ambiguous. Germline values: CDR1 SGHTS, CDR2 YDEGEE. The CDR3 totals 13 residues. Trimming shortened V by 2 bases and J by 2 bases, and 8 bases separated the two germline ends. The chain's CDR3 is CASSFVGTYEQYF. In DNA form, the CDR3 reads TGTGCCAGCAGCTTTGTGGGAACCTACGAGCAGTACTTC.

In regard to this clone: A far larger clone lies a single base away; this is likely a read error. This CDR3 reads CASRKGQFLDTGELLF. For the CDR3, the DNA is TGTGCCAGTAGAAAGGGACAGTTCCTCGACACCGGGGAGCTGCTTTTT. The chain is built from TRBV19 and TRBJ2-2; 7 bases map to TRBD1. CDR3 length equals 16 residues. Germline V gives CDR1 LNHDA, CDR2 SQIVND (reference sequence).

This clone was counted a single time. This chain connects TRBV18 to TRBJ2-7, with TRBD2 matching over 14 bases. The J segment lost 4 bases and the V segment lost 8 bases, leaving 7 bases of the junction unmatched. CDR1 and CDR2 from the germline V gene are KGHSH and LQKENI. This CDR3 region has 15 residues. The CDR3 loop is CASAGLAGGLYEQYF. DNA of the CDR3: TGTGCCAGCGCCGGACTAGCGGGAGGTCTTTACGAGCAGTACTTC.

This clone has just one count. A far larger clone is just one base off, so this is likely a read error. The V gene is TRBV11-2, the J gene TRBJ2-3; TRBD2 aligns across 10 bases. Germline V gives CDR1 SGHAT, CDR2 FQNNGV. J lost 2 bases, V lost 5 bases, and 7 bases had no gene match. The CDR3 length is 16 residues. CDR3 region: CASSVILAGHTDTQYF. The CDR3, as DNA: TGTGCCAGCAGCGTTATACTAGCGGGACACACAGATACGCAGTATTTT.

The chain joins TRBV18 to TRBJ2-3; 8 bases match TRBD2. Germline CDR1 and CDR2: KGHSH and LQKENI. This CDR3 comprises 15 residues. Germline trimming cut 3 bases from V and 4 bases from J; bases unmatched to any gene: 6. The CDR3 DNA reads TGTGCCAGCTCACCTGGGACTAGTCGAGCAGATACGCAGTATTTT. Amino acid sequence: CASSPGTSRADTQYF.

For this clone: Given a far larger clone just one base away, this is likely a sequencing read error. This chain joins TRBV7-9 and TRBJ1-6; no firm D call. Germline values: CDR1 SEHNR, CDR2 FQNEAQ (reference sequence). V lost 5 bases and J lost 10, with 15 bases in between. This CDR3 has 14 residues. This CDR3 is CASSEEWVGSPLHF. DNA of the CDR3: TGTGCCAGCAGCGAAGAGTGGGTAGGGTCACCCCTCCACTTT.

The V call is TRBV2, the J call TRBJ1-2; D gene unclear. This CDR3 contains 16 residues. V was trimmed by 10 bases and J by 4 bases, leaving 25 bases between them. Germline V gene lookup returns CDR1 SNHLY and CDR2 FYNNEI. The CDR3 DNA is TGTGCCATCCATATGGCGAGGATAGATAAACGCTATGGCTACACCTTC. It yields the protein CAIHMARIDKRYGYTF.

This chain links TRBV4-1 with TRBJ2-7; 10 nucleotides agree with TRBD2. From germline, CDR1 is MGHRA and CDR2 YSYEKL. The CDR3 is made up of 16 amino acids. V lost 0 bases, J lost 0 bases, and 2 bases stayed unmatched. CDR3 nucleotide sequence: TGCGCCAGCAGCCAAGAGGGACTAGCGAGCTCCTACGAGCAGTACTTC. This gives the protein CASSQEGLASSYEQYF.

V is TRBV29-1 and J is TRBJ2-3; 11 bases are a match to TRBD2. Trimming removed 6 bases from V and 2 bases from J; junction bases left unmatched: 10. Per the germline V gene, CDR1 is SQVTM and CDR2 is ANQGSEA. CDR3 length: 16 amino acids. The CDR3 protein is CSVQIETSGDTDTQYF. The CDR3 bases are TGCAGCGTCCAAATTGAGACTAGCGGGGACACAGATACGCAGTATTTT.

The chain recombines TRBV7-2 with TRBJ2-7; D gene uncertain. The CDR3 consists of 12 residues. V lost 2 bases to trimming and J lost 4 bases, with 6 bases between them. From germline, CDR1 is SGHTA and CDR2 FQGNSA. As DNA, the CDR3 is TGTGCCAGCAGCTTAATCGGTTACGAGCAGTACTTC. Its protein product is CASSLIGYEQYF.

This clone was found once. A read error is likely here: a far larger clone is one base away. The V call is TRBV5-1, the J call TRBJ2-7; the D call may be TRBD1 or TRBD2 (5 bases each). Germline V gives CDR1 SGHRS, CDR2 YFSETQ. The CDR3 is 13 amino acids. The CDR3 is CASSRDRSYGQYF. CDR3 in DNA: TGCGCCAGCAGCCGGGACCGCTCCTACGGGCAGTACTTC.

This clone has a single count. The chain combines TRBV28 with TRBJ2-5; the D gene is possibly TRBD1 (6 bases). This CDR3 has 13 amino acids. The germline V gene encodes CDR1 MDHEN and CDR2 SYDVKM. Trimming stripped 4 bases from V and 4 bases from J, with 10 bases between. CDR3 sequence: CASSYSDRETQYF. The CDR3 coding sequence is TGTGCCAGCAGTTATTCGGACAGAGAGACCCAGTACTTC.

A single count supports this clone. This sequence joins TRBV5-1 and TRBJ1-1; D uncertain. Germline V gene data show CDR1 as SGHRS and CDR2 as YFSETQ. V was clipped by 8 bases and J by 3 bases, with 17 bases between them. CDR3 length: 14 amino acids. CDR3 protein: CASFGTGFDTEAFF. Here the CDR3 DNA reads TGCGCCAGTTTTGGAACTGGGTTTGACACTGAAGCTTTCTTT.

J is TRBJ1-3 and V is TRBV28, with D hard to call. Germline V gene sequence: CDR1 MDHEN, CDR2 SYDVKM. The CDR3 has 16 amino acids. Trimming removed 5 bases at V and 0 bases at J, with 14 bases between. The CDR3 protein is CASSPQDSLSGNTIYF. The CDR3 bases are TGTGCCAGCAGTCCCCAGGACTCTCTCTCTGGAAACACCATATATTTT.

Comments on this clone: The identical CDR3 is also encoded by other nucleotide sequences in the sample. The chain links TRBV5-1 to TRBJ1-3, with TRBD1 as a possible D gene (5 bases). The length of the CDR3 is 14 residues. The V and J ends lost 0 bases and 2 bases respectively, with 6 bases between them. Germline V CDR1 and CDR2: SGHRS, YFSETQ. The CDR3 sequence is CASSLVGAGNTIYF. DNA for the CDR3: TGCGCCAGCAGCTTGGTAGGGGCTGGAAACACCATATATTTT.

The V and J genes are TRBV9 and TRBJ2-1; TRBD2 matches at 8 bases. The V gene's germline CDR1 is SGDLS and CDR2 YYNGEE. The CDR3 is 15 residues long. J lost 4 bases, V lost 0 bases, and 3 bases had no gene match. CDR3 sequence: CASSVVAGQYNEQFF. The CDR3 nucleotides read TGTGCCAGCAGCGTAGTAGCGGGACAATACAATGAGCAGTTCTTC.

In its sample, this clone was seen a few times. With a far larger clone one base away, a read error is the likely cause. Here the CDR3 reads CVWSRGSKNTGELFF. DNA of the CDR3: TGTGTCTGGAGTCGAGGAAGCAAGAACACCGGGGAGCTGTTTTTT. The chain is built from TRBV30 and TRBJ2-2; D is unresolved. Germline V CDR1 and CDR2: GTSNPN, SVGIG (reference sequence). This CDR3 contains 15 residues.

On this clone: With a far larger clone one base away, a read error is the likely cause. The same CDR3 also results from other DNA sequences found in this sample. The V and J genes are TRBV28 and TRBJ1-4; D remains unclear. V was cut by 5 bases and J by 8 bases, with 9 bases left in between. CDR1 is MDHEN, CDR2 SYDVKM, per germline. The CDR3 runs to 12 residues. CDR3: CASSPGREKLFF. CDR3 DNA: TGTGCCAGCAGTCCGGGCAGGGAAAAACTGTTTTTT.

The chain recombines TRBV18 with TRBJ1-1; D gene unclear. V was cut by 3 bases and J by 2 bases, with 16 bases left in between. CDR1 KGHSH and CDR2 LQKENI come from the germline V gene. The CDR3 covers 16 residues. CDR3 amino acids: CASSPFRPEYNTEAFF. Written as DNA, the CDR3 is TGTGCCAGCTCACCCTTTCGTCCAGAATATAACACTGAAGCTTTCTTT.